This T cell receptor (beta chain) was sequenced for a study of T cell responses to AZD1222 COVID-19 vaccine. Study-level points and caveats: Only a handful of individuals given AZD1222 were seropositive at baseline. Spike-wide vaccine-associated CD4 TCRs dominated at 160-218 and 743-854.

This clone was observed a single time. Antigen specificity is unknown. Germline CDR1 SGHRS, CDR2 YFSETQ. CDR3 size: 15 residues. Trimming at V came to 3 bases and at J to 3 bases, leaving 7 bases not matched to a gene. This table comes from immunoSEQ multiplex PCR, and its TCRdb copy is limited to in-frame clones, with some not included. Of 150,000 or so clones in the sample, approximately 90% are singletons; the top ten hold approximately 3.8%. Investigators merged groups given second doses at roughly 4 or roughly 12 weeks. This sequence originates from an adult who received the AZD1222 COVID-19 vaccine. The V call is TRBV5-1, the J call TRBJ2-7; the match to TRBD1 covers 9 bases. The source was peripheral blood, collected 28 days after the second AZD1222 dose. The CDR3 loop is CASSSTGTGNYEQYF. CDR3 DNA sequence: TGCGCCAGCAGCTCGACCGGGACAGGGAACTACGAGCAGTACTTC.